These 25 T cell receptor beta chains share one sample of origin, sequenced in a study of blood T cell repertoires in COVID-19 (TCRdb year 2020). Preparation of the library involved the immunoSEQ multiplex PCR assay. Drawn from immuneACCESS, this table holds only the in-frame rearrangements with V and J called that TCRdb kept. Clones are partly lost; checked studies trace under half to an unresolved V gene and leave the rest unexplained. This sample lists over 200,000 clones; about 88% were detected once. The ten largest make up 1.9% of the sample. Specimen: peripheral blood. The receptor set was obtained from a man aged 40-55 years with active or convalescent COVID-19.

The chain carries TRBV2 and TRBJ2-1; tentative D call: TRBD2 (6 bases). The CDR3 has 15 amino acids. V lost 6 bases, J lost 10 bases, and 22 bases lay in between. Looked up from germline, CDR1 is SNHLY and CDR2 is FYNNEI. The CDR3 loop reads CASSVGTPRRDEQFF. In DNA, the CDR3 is TGTGCCAGCAGCGTCGGGACTCCCCGCAGGGACGAGCAGTTCTTC. Full variable domain (remainder filled in from reference TRBV2 and TRBJ2-1): EPEVTQTPSHQVTQMGQEVILRCVPISNHLYFYWYRQILGQKVEFLVSFYNNEISEKSEIFDDQFSVERPDGSNFTLKIRSTKLEDSAMYFCASSVGTPRRDEQFFGPGTRLTVL.

This chain links TRBV7-9 with TRBJ2-7; 13 bases line up with TRBD2. The CDR3 runs to 15 residues. V lost 5 bases and J lost 5; bases outside the gene matches: 6. CDR1 and CDR2 from the germline V gene are SEHNR and FQNEAQ (reference sequence). CDR3 DNA: TGTGCCAGCAGCCCAGGACTAGCGGGAGTCGACGAGCAGTACTTC. Translating it yields CASSPGLAGVDEQYF.

This chain joins TRBV29-1 and TRBJ2-3, with D perhaps TRBD1 (6 bases). The CDR3 sequence is 14 residues long. V lost 7 bases, J lost 2 bases, and 16 bases lay in between. Germline V lookup: CDR1 SQVTM, CDR2 ANQGSEA. In DNA form, the CDR3 reads TGCAGCGCGGACCGGGACATTTTCACAGATACGCAGTATTTT. It yields the protein CSADRDIFTDTQYF.

The chain is built from TRBV2 and TRBJ2-4, with D possibly being TRBD2 (7 bases). The CDR3 runs to 17 residues. Germline V lookup: CDR1 SNHLY, CDR2 FYNNEI. Trimming removed 5 bases at V and 0 bases at J, with 17 bases between. For the CDR3, the DNA is TGTGCCAGCAGTCCTAGGGGGGGGCGATTAGCCAAAAACATTCAGTACTTC. Translation gives CASSPRGGRLAKNIQYF.

The chain couples TRBV3-1 (or the pseudogene TRBV3-2) to TRBJ2-1, with D possibly matching TRBD1 (5 bases). Germline assignment: CDR1 LGHDT and CDR2 YNNKEL (reference sequence). Deletions cut 1 base from V and 10 bases from J, with 8 bases between. The CDR3 runs to 12 residues. The DNA for the CDR3 is TGTGCCAGCAGCCAAGGGGGCCTCGAGCAGTTCTTC. Protein product: CASSQGGLEQFF.

The gene calls are TRBV12-3 or TRBV12-4 and TRBJ2-7; 8 bases match TRBD2. Trimming cost V 6 bases and J 7 bases; bases outside gene matches: 8. The CDR3 is made up of 13 amino acids. CDR3 nucleotides: TGTGCCAGCAGGGGAAGCGGGAGCTCTGAGCAGTACTTC. Its translation is CASRGSGSSEQYF.

The chain uses TRBV28 and TRBJ1-1; 9 bases map to TRBD1. The germline V gene encodes CDR1 MDHEN and CDR2 SYDVKM. The CDR3 covers 15 residues. After removal of 6 bases from V and 1 base from J, the junction contained 6 bases not matched to a gene. The CDR3 nucleotides read TGTGCCAGCAGCCTACCGACAGGGGGGAACACTGAAGCTTTCTTT. Translation: CASSLPTGGNTEAFF.

V usage is TRBV28 and J usage is TRBJ1-2; TRBD1 might be the D (6 bases). The CDR3 extends over 14 amino acids. Trimming removed 5 bases at V and 0 bases at J, with 10 bases between. Per the germline V gene, CDR1 is MDHEN and CDR2 is SYDVKM. DNA of the CDR3: TGTGCCAGCAGTCGTTGGACAGCTAACTATGGCTACACCTTC. Its protein is CASSRWTANYGYTF.

In DNA, the CDR3 is TGTGCCAGCAGTTCGACAGGGAAAAACTGGGCCCAGCATTTT. Translated: CASSSTGKNWAQHF. The chain links TRBV28 to TRBJ1-5; 7 bases align to TRBD1. The CDR3 runs 14 residues. Germline V gene lookup returns CDR1 MDHEN and CDR2 SYDVKM. Trimming cost V 4 bases and J 11 bases; bases outside gene matches: 11.

This chain connects TRBV10-1 to TRBJ1-6; no firm D call. The V gene's germline CDR1 is WNHNN and CDR2 SYGVQD (reference sequence). The CDR3 loop spans 12 amino acids. The V end was cut by 3 bases, the J end by 9 bases, with 6 bases between. CDR3 loop: CASSDPGSPLHF. CDR3 in DNA: TGCGCCAGCAGTGACCCGGGTTCACCCCTCCACTTT.

This clone has only one observation. The chain has TRBV7-2 and TRBJ1-4, with D tentatively TRBD1 (5 bases). V was trimmed by 3 bases and J by 8 bases, leaving 13 bases between them. CDR1 is SGHTA, CDR2 FQGNSA, per germline. There are 14 residues in the CDR3. CDR3: CASSFQSGGEKLFF. The CDR3 DNA reads TGTGCCAGCAGCTTCCAGTCGGGGGGGGAAAAACTGTTTTTT.

The chain employs TRBV5-1 and TRBJ2-5, with TRBD1 matching over 9 bases. This CDR3 is 18 amino acids long. With V trimmed by 3 bases and J by 4 bases, 16 bases remained unmatched. CDR1 and CDR2 from the germline V gene are SGHRS and YFSETQ. For the CDR3, the DNA is TGCGCCAGCAGCTGGCGGGACAGGGTTGGAAGGTATGGAGAGACCCAGTACTTC. Translation: CASSWRDRVGRYGETQYF.

The J gene is TRBJ2-2, the V gene TRBV29-1; TRBD1 agrees at 8 bases. Trimming removed 7 bases from V and 2 bases from J; junction bases left unmatched: 6. CDR1 and CDR2 from the germline V gene are SQVTM and ANQGSEA. The CDR3 totals 14 residues. The CDR3 bases are TGCAGCGCCCGGACAGGGACAAACACCGGGGAGCTGTTTTTT. As protein: CSARTGTNTGELFF.

The chain links TRBV5-4 to TRBJ2-3; D gene unclear. V shed 2 bases and J shed 4 bases, with 20 bases lying between them. Germline V gene data show CDR1 as SGHNT and CDR2 as YYREEE (reference sequence). This CDR3 comprises 17 residues. The CDR3 coding sequence is TGTGCCAGCAGCTTTTTTAGTAGGAGTGCGAAAGCAGATACGCAGTATTTT. It specifies CASSFFSRSAKADTQYF.

The chain employs TRBV11-2 and TRBJ2-1; D not certain. This CDR3 region has 10 residues. Trimming left V 1 base short and J 12 bases short, with 4 bases between. Germline CDR1 and CDR2: SGHAT and FQNNGV. The CDR3 DNA sequence: TGTGCCAGCAGCTTAGGGGCGCAGTTCTTC. This codes for CASSLGAQFF.

This clone was observed a single time. This rearrangement joins TRBV5-1 to TRBJ1-1, with TRBD1 matching over 10 bases. This CDR3 is built from 14 residues. CDR1 and CDR2 (germline): SGHRS, YFSETQ. J was trimmed by 5 bases and V by 4 bases; bases with no gene match: 5. The CDR3 DNA reads as TGCGCCAGCAGCCACGGGACAGGGGAAACTGAAGCTTTCTTT. This sequence encodes CASSHGTGETEAFF.

The chain uses TRBV7-9 and TRBJ2-3; the match to TRBD1 covers 7 bases. Germline assignment: CDR1 SEHNR and CDR2 FQNEAQ (reference sequence). This CDR3 has 15 amino acids. Trimming cost V 5 bases and J 4 bases; bases outside gene matches: 9. The CDR3 DNA follows: TGTGCCAGCAGCCCCGTCGACAGGGCCTCAGATACGCAGTATTTT. It is translated as CASSPVDRASDTQYF. Full variable domain (rest looked up from reference TRBV7-9 and TRBJ2-3): DTGVSQNPRHKITKRGQNVTFRCDPISEHNRLYWYRQTLGQGPEFLTYFQNEAQLEKSRLLSDRFSAERPKGSFSTLEIQRTEQGDSAMYLCASSPVDRASDTQYFGPGTRLTVL.

The CDR3 region is CASSFPHGTNEKLFF. The CDR3 region has the DNA TGTGCCAGCAGTTTCCCTCACGGAACTAATGAAAAACTGTTTTTT. V is TRBV28 and J is TRBJ1-4; D is unclear. The CDR3 totals 15 residues. The germline CDR1 and CDR2 sequences are MDHEN and SYDVKM. V was trimmed by 3 bases and J by 1 base, leaving 9 bases between them.

The rearrangement joins TRBV2 to TRBJ2-7; tentative D call: TRBD2 (6 bases). Trimming cost V 0 bases and J 0 bases, with 9 bases left between them. This CDR3 comprises 15 residues. Germline CDR1 and CDR2: SNHLY and FYNNEI. CDR3 loop: CASSEAEGTSYEQYF. The CDR3 bases are TGTGCCAGCAGTGAAGCGGAGGGGACCTCCTACGAGCAGTACTTC.

The rearrangement uses TRBV4-2 and TRBJ2-7; 8 bases align to TRBD1. V dropped 5 bases and J dropped 4; count of bases not matched to a gene: 7. In germline, CDR1 is LGHNA, CDR2 YNFKEQ. CDR3 length equals 14 residues. Written as DNA, the CDR3 is TGTGCCAGCAGCTCCGCACAGGGGGTTTACGAGCAGTACTTC. Its translation is CASSSAQGVYEQYF.

The chain links TRBV6-4 to TRBJ1-2, with 7 bases identical to TRBD1. V was clipped by 3 bases and J by 6 bases; unmatched bases: 10. CDR1 is MRHNA and CDR2 is SNTAGT in the germline V gene. The CDR3 is 15 residues long. Here the CDR3 reads CASSDSRQGANGYTF. DNA for the CDR3: TGTGCCAGCAGTGATTCTAGACAGGGTGCGAATGGCTACACCTTC.

The chain is built from TRBV2 and TRBJ2-7; TRBD1 matches at 8 bases. The germline gives CDR1 SNHLY, CDR2 FYNNEI. Germline trimming cut 6 bases from V and 3 bases from J; bases unmatched to any gene: 7. The CDR3 has 14 amino acids. The chain's CDR3 is CASRSRDRIYEQYF. For the CDR3, the DNA is TGTGCCAGCAGGTCCCGGGACAGGATCTACGAGCAGTACTTC.

The rearrangement uses TRBV27 and TRBJ2-7, with D maybe TRBD1 (6 bases). CDR1 and CDR2 from the germline V gene are MNHEY and SMNVEV (reference sequence). V lost 2 bases to trimming and J lost 3 bases, with 14 bases between them. The CDR3 totals 15 residues. The CDR3 DNA reads TGTGCCAGCAGTTTAGGGCAGGGGAAGGACTACGAGCAGTACTTC. It encodes CASSLGQGKDYEQYF.

CDR3 sequence: CASSLGSSYEQYF. CDR3 coding DNA: TGTGCCAGCAGCTTAGGGAGTAGCTACGAGCAGTACTTC. The rearrangement joins TRBV11-2 to TRBJ2-7; D unclear. This CDR3 contains 13 residues. The germline V gene has CDR1 SGHAT and CDR2 FQNNGV. Deletions cut 1 base from V and 3 bases from J, with 7 bases between.

This chain links TRBV25-1 with TRBJ1-3; D call uncertain. Trimming pared 7 bases from V and 4 bases from J, leaving 5 bases between. CDR3 size: 11 residues. The germline V gene has CDR1 MGHDK and CDR2 SYGVNS. The CDR3: CASIGGNTIYF. CDR3 bases: TGTGCCAGCATCGGGGGAAACACCATATATTTT.